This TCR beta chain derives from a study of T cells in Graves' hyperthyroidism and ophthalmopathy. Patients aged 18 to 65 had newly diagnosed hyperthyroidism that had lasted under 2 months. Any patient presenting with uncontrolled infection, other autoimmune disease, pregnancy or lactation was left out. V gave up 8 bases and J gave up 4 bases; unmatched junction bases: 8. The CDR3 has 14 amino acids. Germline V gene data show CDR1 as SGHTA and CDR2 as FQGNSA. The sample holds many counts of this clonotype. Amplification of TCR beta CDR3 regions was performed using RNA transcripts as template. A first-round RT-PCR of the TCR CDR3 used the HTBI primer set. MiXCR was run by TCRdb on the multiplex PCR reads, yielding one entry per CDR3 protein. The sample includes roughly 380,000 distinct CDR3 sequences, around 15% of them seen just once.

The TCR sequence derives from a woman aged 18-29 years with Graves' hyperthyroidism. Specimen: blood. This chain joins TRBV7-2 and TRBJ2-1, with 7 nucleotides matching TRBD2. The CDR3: CASGRTRGYNEQFF. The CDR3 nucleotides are TGTGCCAGCGGCCGGACTAGAGGGTACAATGAGCAGTTCTTC.